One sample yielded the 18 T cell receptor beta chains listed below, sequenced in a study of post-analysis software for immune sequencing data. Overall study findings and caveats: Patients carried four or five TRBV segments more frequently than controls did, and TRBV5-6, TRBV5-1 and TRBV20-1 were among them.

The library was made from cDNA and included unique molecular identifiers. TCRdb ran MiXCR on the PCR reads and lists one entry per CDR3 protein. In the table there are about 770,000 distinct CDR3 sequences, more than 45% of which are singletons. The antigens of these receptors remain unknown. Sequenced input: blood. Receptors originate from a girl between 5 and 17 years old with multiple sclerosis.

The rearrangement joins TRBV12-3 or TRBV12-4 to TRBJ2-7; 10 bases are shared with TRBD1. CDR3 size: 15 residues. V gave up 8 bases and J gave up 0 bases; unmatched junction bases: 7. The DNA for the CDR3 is TGTGCCAGCGGCCGACAGGGGGCCGGCTCCTACGAGCAGTACTTC. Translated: CASGRQGAGSYEQYF.

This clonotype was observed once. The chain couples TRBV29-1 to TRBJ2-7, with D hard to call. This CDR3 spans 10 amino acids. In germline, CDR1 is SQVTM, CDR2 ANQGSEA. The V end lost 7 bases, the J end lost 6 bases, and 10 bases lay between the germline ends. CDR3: CSGIFGEQYF. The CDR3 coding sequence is TGCAGCGGGATTTTTGGCGAGCAGTACTTC.

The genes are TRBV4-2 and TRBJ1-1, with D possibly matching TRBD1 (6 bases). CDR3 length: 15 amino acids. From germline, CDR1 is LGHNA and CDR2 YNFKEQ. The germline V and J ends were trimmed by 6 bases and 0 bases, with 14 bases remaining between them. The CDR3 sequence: CASSQETGMNTEAFF. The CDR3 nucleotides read TGTGCCAGCAGTCAGGAGACAGGAATGAACACTGAAGCTTTCTTT.

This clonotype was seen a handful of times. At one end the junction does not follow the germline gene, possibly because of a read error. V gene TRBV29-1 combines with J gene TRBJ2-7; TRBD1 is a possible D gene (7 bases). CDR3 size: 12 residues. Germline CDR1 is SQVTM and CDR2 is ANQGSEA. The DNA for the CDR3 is TGCAGCGCGGCGGGACAGACCTACGCGCAGTACTTC. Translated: CSAAGQTYAQYF.

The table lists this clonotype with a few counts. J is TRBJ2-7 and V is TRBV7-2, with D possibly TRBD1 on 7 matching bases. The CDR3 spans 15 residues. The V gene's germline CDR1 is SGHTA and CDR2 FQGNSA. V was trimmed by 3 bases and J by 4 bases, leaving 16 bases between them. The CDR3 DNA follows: TGTGCCAGCAGCTTGGGGAGGACAGGATTGTACGAGCAGTACTTC. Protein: CASSLGRTGLYEQYF. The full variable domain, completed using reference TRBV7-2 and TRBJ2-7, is GAGVSQSPSNKVTEKGKDVELRCDPISGHTALYWYRQSLGQGLEFLIYFQGNSAPDKSGLPSDRFSAERTGGSVSTLTIQRTQQEDSAVYLCASSLGRTGLYEQYFGPGTRLTVT.

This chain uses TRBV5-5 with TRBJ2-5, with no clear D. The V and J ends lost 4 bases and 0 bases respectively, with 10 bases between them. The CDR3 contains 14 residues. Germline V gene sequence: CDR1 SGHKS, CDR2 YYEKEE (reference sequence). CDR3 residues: CASSLWAYQETQYF. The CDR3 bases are TGTGCCAGCAGCCTCTGGGCGTACCAAGAGACCCAGTACTTC. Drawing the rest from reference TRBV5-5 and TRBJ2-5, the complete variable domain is DAGVTQSPTHLIKTRGQQVTLRCSPISGHKSVSWYQQVLGQGPQFIFQYYEKEERGRGNFPDRFSARQFPNYSSELNVNALLLGDSALYLCASSLWAYQETQYFGPGTRLLVL.

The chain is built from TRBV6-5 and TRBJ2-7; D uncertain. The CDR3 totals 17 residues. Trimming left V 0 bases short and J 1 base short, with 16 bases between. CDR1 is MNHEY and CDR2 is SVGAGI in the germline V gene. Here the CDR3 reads CASSYSIGGANSYEQYF. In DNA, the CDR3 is TGTGCCAGCAGTTACTCTATTGGCGGCGCGAATTCCTACGAGCAGTACTTC.

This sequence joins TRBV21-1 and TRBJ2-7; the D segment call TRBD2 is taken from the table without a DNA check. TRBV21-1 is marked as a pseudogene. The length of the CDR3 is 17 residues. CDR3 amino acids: CASTPGLAGGLSYEQYF. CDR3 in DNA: TGTGCCAGCACCCCGGGACTAGCGGGAGGGTTATCCTACGAGCAGTACTTC.

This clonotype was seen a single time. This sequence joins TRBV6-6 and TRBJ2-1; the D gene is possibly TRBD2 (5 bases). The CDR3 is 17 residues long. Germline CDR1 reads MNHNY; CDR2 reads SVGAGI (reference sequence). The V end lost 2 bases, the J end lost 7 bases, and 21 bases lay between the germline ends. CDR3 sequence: CASSYVDFPVVWNEQFF. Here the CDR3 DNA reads TGTGCCAGCAGTTACGTGGACTTCCCGGTGGTTTGGAATGAGCAGTTCTTC.

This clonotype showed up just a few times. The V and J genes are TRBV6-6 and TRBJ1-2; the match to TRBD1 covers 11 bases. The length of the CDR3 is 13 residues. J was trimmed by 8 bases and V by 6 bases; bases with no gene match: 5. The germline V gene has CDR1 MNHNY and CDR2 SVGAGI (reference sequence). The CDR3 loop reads CASRYGTGGGYTF. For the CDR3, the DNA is TGTGCCAGCAGGTACGGGACAGGGGGGGGCTACACCTTC.

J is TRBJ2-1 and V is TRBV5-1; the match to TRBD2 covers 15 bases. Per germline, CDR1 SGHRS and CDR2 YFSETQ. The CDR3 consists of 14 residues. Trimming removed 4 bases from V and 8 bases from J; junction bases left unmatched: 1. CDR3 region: CASSRTSGRDEQFF. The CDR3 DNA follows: TGCGCCAGCAGCCGGACTAGCGGGAGGGATGAGCAGTTCTTC.

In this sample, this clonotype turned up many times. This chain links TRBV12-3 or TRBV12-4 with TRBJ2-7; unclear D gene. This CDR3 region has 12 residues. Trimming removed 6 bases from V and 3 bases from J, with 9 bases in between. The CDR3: CASSPLGYEQYF. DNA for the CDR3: TGTGCCAGCAGCCCCCTGGGCTACGAGCAGTACTTC.

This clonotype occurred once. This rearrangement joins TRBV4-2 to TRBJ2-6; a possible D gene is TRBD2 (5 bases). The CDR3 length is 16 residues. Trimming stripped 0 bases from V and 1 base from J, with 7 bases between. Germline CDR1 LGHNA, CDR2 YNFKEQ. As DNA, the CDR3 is TGTGCCAGCAGCCAAGAAAGGGAGTCTGGGGCCAACGTCCTGACTTTC. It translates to CASSQERESGANVLTF.

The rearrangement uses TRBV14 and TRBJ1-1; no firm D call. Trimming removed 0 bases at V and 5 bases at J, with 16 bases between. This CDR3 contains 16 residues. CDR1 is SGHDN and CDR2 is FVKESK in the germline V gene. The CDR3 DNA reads TGTGCCAGCAGCCAAGAAGGTCTTCAGTCTTATACTGAAGCTTTCTTT. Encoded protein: CASSQEGLQSYTEAFF.

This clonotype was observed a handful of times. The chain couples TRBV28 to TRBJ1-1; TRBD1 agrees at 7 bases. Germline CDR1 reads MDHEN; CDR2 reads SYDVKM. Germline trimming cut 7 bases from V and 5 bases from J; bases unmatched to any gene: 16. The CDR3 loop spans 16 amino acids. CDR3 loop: CASTTRADRVRTEAFF. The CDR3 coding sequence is TGTGCCAGCACCACGCGCGCAGACAGGGTAAGAACTGAAGCTTTCTTT.

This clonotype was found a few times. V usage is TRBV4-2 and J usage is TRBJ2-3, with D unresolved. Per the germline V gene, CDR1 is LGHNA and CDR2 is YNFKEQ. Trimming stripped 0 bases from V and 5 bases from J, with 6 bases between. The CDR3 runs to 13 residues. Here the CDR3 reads CASSQEERDTQYF. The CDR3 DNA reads TGTGCCAGCAGCCAAGAAGAGAGAGATACGCAGTATTTT.

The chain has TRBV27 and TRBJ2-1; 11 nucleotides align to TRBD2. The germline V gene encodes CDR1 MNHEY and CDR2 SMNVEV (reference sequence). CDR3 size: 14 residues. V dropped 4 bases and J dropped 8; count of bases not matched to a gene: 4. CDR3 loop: CASSSRLAGYEQFF. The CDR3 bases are TGTGCCAGCAGTTCCCGACTAGCGGGATATGAGCAGTTCTTC.

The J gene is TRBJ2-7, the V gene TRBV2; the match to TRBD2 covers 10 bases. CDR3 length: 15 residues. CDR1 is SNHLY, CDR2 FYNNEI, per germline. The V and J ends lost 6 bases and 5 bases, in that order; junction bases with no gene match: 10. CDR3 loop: CASRGWTSGLHEQYF. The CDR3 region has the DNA TGTGCCAGCAGGGGTTGGACTAGCGGACTCCACGAGCAGTACTTC.